The following is a T cell receptor beta chain sequence with its context. The antigen remains undetermined. This sample stems from a study of T cell responses to AZD1222 COVID-19 vaccine. Study conclusions and caveats: Spike regions recognized by vaccine-associated CD4 TCRs spanned the protein, led by 160-218 and 743-854. At baseline, seropositivity was found in only a handful of AZD1222 recipients. Nearly half of unique spike-specific TCRs reportedly avoided B.1.351 and B.1.1.7 mutated regions. Donors were mostly white British, more females; clonal diversity possibly underestimated.

The protocol was immunoSEQ multiplex PCR, while the TCRdb copy is restricted to in-frame clones and leaves out a portion. The data show about 150,000 clones, less than 95% seen once. This CDR3 region has 15 residues. Looked up from germline, CDR1 is MNHEY and CDR2 is SMNVEV (reference sequence). V shed 3 bases, J shed 14 bases, and the junction held 9 bases outside the gene matches. The sample consisted of peripheral blood, taken on day 0 of AZD1222 vaccination. The gene calls are TRBV27 and TRBJ2-1; TRBD2 aligns across 14 bases. This TCR was sampled from an adult in good health. CDR3 sequence (DNA): TGTGCCAGCAGTTTCCCGACTAGCGGGGGGGCCTTGGAGTTCTTC. Its translation is CASSFPTSGGALEFF.